This T cell receptor beta chain was recovered during a study of T cells in Graves' hyperthyroidism and ophthalmopathy. Points from the study as a whole: In the blood, most expanded thyroid clonotypes above 0.001 appeared as well.

Using RNA transcripts as the source, TCR beta CDR3 regions were amplified. The HTBI set primed first-round TCR CDR3 RT-PCR. TCRdb re-called the multiplex PCR reads with MiXCR, one entry per CDR3 protein. The sample contains 300,000 to 400,000 distinct CDR3 sequences, 20% to 25% of which appear only once. In regard to this clonotype: Its antigen is as yet unknown.

Graves' hyperthyroidism without ophthalmopathy progression within 18 months was termed stable. The sample was blood. The sequence derives from a woman aged 50 to 60 with Graves' hyperthyroidism.

The CDR3 loop is CASSLWAGGAEGIQPQHF. The DNA of the CDR3 is TGTGCCAGCAGTTTATGGGCAGGGGGCGCGGAGGGAATTCAGCCCCAGCATTTT. The genes are TRBV27 and TRBJ1-5; 8 bases align to TRBD1. CDR1 is MNHEY, CDR2 SMNVEV, per germline (reference sequence). The CDR3 totals 18 residues. V lost 1 base, J lost 6 bases, and 14 bases stayed unmatched.